This TCR beta chain was observed in a study of blood T cell repertoires in COVID-19. Symptom resolution, clearance, or two negative PCRs marked donors in Cohort 3 as recovered. Between the trimmed V and J ends, which lost 4 bases and 7 bases, there was a span of 15 bases. Germline assignment: CDR1 SGDLS and CDR2 YYNGEE. This CDR3 spans 15 amino acids. TCRdb keeps only in-frame clones here, not all; method: immunoSEQ multiplex PCR. The table shows about 140,000 clones, with nearly 80% occurring only once. The specimen was PBMCs or T cells enriched from blood (not recorded which). The V gene is TRBV9, the J gene TRBJ1-6; weak D call: TRBD1 (6 bases). The source of this sequence is a woman aged 45-65 years who had recovered from COVID-19. CDR3 protein: CASSTGAGENSPLHF. CDR3 bases: TGTGCCAGCAGCACCGGGGCAGGGGAAAATTCACCCCTCCACTTT.